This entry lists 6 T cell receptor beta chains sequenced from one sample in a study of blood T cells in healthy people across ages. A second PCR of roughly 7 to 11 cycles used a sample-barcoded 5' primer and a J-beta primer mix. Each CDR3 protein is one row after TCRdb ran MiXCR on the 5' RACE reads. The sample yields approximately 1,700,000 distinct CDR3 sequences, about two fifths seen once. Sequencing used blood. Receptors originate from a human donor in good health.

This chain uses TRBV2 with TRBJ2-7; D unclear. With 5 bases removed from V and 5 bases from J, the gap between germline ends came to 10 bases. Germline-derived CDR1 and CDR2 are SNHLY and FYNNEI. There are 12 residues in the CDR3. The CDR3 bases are TGTGCCAGCAGTAGACACCGCCACGAGCAGTACTTC. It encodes CASSRHRHEQYF. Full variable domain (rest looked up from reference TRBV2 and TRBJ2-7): EPEVTQTPSHQVTQMGQEVILRCVPISNHLYFYWYRQILGQKVEFLVSFYNNEISEKSEIFDDQFSVERPDGSNFTLKIRSTKLEDSAMYFCASSRHRHEQYFGPGTRLTVT.

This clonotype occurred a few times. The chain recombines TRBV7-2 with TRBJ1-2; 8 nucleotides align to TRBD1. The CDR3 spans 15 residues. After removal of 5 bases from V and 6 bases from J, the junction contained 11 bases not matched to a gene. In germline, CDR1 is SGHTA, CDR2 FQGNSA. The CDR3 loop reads CASSPRETGANGYTF. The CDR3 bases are TGTGCCAGCAGCCCCCGAGAGACAGGGGCCAATGGCTACACCTTC.

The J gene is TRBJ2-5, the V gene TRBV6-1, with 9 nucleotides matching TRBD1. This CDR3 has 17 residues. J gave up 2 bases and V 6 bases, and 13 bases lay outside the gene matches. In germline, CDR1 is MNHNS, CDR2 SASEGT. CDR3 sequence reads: CASSLIPGTGIQETQYF. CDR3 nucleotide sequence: TGTGCCAGCAGCCTAATCCCCGGGACAGGGATACAAGAGACCCAGTACTTC.

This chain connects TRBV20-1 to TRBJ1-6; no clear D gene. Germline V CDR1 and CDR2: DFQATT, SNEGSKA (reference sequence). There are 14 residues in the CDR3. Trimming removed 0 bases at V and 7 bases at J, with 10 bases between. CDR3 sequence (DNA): TGCAGTGCTAGAGATCTGGGGAAGAATTCACCCCTCCACTTT. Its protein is CSARDLGKNSPLHF.

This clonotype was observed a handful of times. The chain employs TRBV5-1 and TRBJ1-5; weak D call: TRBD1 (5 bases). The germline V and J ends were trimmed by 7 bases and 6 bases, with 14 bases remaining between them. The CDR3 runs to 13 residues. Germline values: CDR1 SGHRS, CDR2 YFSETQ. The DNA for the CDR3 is TGCGCCAGCCGCAGGGACGTAGGTCAGCCCCAGCATTTT. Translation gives CASRRDVGQPQHF.

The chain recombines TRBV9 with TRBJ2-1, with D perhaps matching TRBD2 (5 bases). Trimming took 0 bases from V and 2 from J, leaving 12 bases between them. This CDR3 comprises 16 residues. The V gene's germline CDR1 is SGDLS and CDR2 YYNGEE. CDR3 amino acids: CASSVVGRATYNEQFF. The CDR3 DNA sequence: TGTGCCAGCAGCGTAGTAGGGCGGGCAACCTACAATGAGCAGTTCTTC. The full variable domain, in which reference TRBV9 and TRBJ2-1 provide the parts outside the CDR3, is DSGVTQTPKHLITATGQRVTLRCSPRSGDLSVYWYQQSLDQGLQFLIQYYNGEERAKGNILERFSAQQFPDLHSELNLSSLELGDSALYFCASSVVGRATYNEQFFGPGTRLTVL.